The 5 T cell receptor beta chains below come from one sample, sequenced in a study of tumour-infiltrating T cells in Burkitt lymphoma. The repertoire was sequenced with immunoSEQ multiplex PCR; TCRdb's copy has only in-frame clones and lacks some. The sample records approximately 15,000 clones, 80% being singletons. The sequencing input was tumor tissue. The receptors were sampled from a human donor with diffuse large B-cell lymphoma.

This chain's CDR3 is CASSLYLAAGEQFF. The CDR3, as DNA: TGTGCCAGCAGCCTTTACTTAGCGGCGGGTGAGCAGTTCTTC. The chain is built from TRBV27 and TRBJ2-1, with D possibly matching TRBD2 (6 bases). Looked up from germline, CDR1 is MNHEY and CDR2 is SMNVEV (reference sequence). V lost 6 bases and J lost 9, with 18 bases in between. The CDR3 is made up of 14 amino acids.

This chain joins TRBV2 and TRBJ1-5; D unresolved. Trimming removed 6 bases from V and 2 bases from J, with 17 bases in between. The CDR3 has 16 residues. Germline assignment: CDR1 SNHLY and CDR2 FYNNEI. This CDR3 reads CASSLEMTTGNQPQHF. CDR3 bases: TGTGCCAGCAGCTTAGAGATGACTACCGGCAATCAGCCCCAGCATTTT.

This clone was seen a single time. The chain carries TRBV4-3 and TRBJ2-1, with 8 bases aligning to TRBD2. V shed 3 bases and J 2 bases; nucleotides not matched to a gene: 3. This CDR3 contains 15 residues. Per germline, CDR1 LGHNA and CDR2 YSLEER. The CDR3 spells CASSQASGPYNEQFF. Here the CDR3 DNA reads TGCGCCAGCAGCCAGGCTAGCGGGCCCTACAATGAGCAGTTCTTC.

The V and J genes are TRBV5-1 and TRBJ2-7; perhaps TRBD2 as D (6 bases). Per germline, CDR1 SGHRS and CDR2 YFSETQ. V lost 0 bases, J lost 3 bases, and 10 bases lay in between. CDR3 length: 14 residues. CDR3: CASSLAGAHYEQYF. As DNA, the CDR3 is TGCGCCAGCAGCTTGGCGGGAGCCCACTACGAGCAGTACTTC. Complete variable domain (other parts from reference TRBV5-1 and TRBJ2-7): KAGVTQTPRYLIKTRGQQVTLSCSPISGHRSVSWYQQTPGQGLQFLFEYFSETQRNKGNFPGRFSGRQFSNSRSEMNVSTLELGDSALYLCASSLAGAHYEQYFGPGTRLTVT.

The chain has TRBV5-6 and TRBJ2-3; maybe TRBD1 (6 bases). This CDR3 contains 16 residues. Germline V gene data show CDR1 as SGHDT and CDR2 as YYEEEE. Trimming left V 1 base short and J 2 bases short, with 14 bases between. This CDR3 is CASSLNVGATTDTQYF. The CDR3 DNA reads TGTGCCAGCAGCTTGAACGTGGGGGCAACCACAGATACGCAGTATTTT.